The rows below give T cell receptor beta chains drawn from one sample of a study of persistence of HIV-infected CD4 T cells. Antigens for these TCRs are unknown. Assay: immunoSEQ multiplex PCR; the TCRdb copy retains only in-frame clones and omits some. The table includes under 20,000 clones, less than 65% detected once. This material consisted of CD4+ T cells sorted from PBMCs after approximately 18-hour stimulation, taken from a patient who received antiretroviral therapy. The receptor source for this set is an adult woman with HIV who was CMV-seropositive. Each CDR3 is given with its conserved first and last residue. D genes are given only for firm matches. Rows may omit the clone size; those that give it use once, few, many or a size class.

d_call,clone_size,v_call,j_call,cdr3_nt,cdr3_aa
TRBD1,NA,TRBV18,TRBJ1-1,TGTGCCAGCTCCGGACAGGGGGACACTGAAGCTTTCTTT,CASSGQGDTEAFF
NA,NA,TRBV29-1,TRBJ1-2,TGCAGCTCATTAGGGGGGGACTATGGCTACACCTTC,CSSLGGDYGYTF
NA,few,TRBV2,TRBJ1-5,TGTGCCAGCAGTGACCCAGATGGACAGCCCCAGCATTTT,CASSDPDGQPQHF
NA,NA,TRBV11-2,TRBJ2-5,TGTGCCAGCAGCTTAGCGGGTATTCAAGAGACCCAGTACTTC,CASSLAGIQETQYF
TRBD1,NA,TRBV12-3/TRBV12-4,TRBJ2-3,TGTGCCAGCACCACAGGGGTGGATACGCAGTATTTT,CASTTGVDTQYF
TRBD1,NA,TRBV5-1,TRBJ2-2,TGCGCCAGCAGCACTGGACAGGGGGCGAACACCGGGGAGCTGTTTTTT,CASSTGQGANTGELFF
NA,medium-sized,TRBV5-1,TRBJ1-4,TGCGCCAGCAGCCCAGAACCGTACGAAAAACTGTTTTTT,CASSPEPYEKLFF
NA,NA,TRBV5-1,TRBJ1-1,TGCGCCAGCAGCAGGAGACAAATGAACACTGAAGCTTTCTTT,CASSRRQMNTEAFF
NA,NA,TRBV5-1,TRBJ2-1,TGCGCCAGCAGCCAGACAATAGGGGTGCGAGGGAATGAGCAGTTCTTC,CASSQTIGVRGNEQFF
TRBD1,medium-sized,TRBV5-1,TRBJ1-1,TGCGCCAGCAGCTCGACAGGGGGCCTGTCGAGGAACACTGAAGCTTTCTTT,CASSSTGGLSRNTEAFF
TRBD1,NA,TRBV24-1,TRBJ1-2,TGTGCCACCAGATCCGGGACAGGGGGCTACACCTTC,CATRSGTGGYTF
TRBD1,NA,TRBV4-1,TRBJ2-3,TGCGCCAGCAGCCACGGGACAGGAGGACATACGCAGTATTTT,CASSHGTGGHTQYF
NA,NA,TRBV20-1,TRBJ1-1,TGCAGTGCCCACGGAGCTTTCTTT,CSAHGAFF
NA,NA,TRBV29-1,TRBJ1-1,TGCAGCGTTGACGGTGAAGCTTTCTTT,CSVDGEAFF
NA,NA,TRBV5-8,TRBJ2-1,TGTGCCAGCAGCGCCCCCAGTAGGAGAAATGAGCAGTTCTTC,CASSAPSRRNEQFF
NA,few,TRBV5-4,TRBJ1-2,TGTGCCAGCAGCTTGCAGGGTTCTGGCTACACCTTC,CASSLQGSGYTF
NA,NA,TRBV4-1,TRBJ2-5,TGCGCCAGCAGCAAGGGGGACATGGAACAAGAGACCCAGTACTTC,CASSKGDMEQETQYF
NA,NA,TRBV12-3/TRBV12-4,TRBJ1-4,TGTGCCAGCAGTTTAGCGGGGACTGAAAAACTGTTTTTT,CASSLAGTEKLFF